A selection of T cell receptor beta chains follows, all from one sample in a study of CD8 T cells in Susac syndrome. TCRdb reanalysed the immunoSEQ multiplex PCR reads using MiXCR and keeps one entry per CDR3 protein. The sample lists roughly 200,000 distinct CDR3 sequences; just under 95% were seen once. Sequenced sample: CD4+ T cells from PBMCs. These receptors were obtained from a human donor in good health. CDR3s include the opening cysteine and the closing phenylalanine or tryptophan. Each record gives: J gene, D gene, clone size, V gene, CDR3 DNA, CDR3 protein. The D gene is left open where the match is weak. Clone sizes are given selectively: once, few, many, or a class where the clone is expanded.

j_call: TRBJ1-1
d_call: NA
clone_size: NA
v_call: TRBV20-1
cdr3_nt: TGCAGTGCCAATTTCCGGCCCGGCACTGAAGCTTTCTTT
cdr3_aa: CSANFRPGTEAFF

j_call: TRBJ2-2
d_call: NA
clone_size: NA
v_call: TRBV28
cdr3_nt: TGTGCCAGCAGCCCCGGGAGAGCAGGGCTGTTTTTT
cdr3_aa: CASSPGRAGLFF

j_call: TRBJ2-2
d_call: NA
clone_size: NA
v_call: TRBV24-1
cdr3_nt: TGTGCCACAGCAGGTCGTGACACCGGGGAGCTGTTTTTT
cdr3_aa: CATAGRDTGELFF

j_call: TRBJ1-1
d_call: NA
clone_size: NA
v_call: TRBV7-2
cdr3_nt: TGTGCCAGCAGCTTAGGGGGCGCGGGGACTGAAGCTTTCTTT
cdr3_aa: CASSLGGAGTEAFF

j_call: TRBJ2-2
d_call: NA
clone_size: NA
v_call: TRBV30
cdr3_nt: TGTGCCTGGAGTGTCTCCAGAGACACCGGGGAGCTGTTTTTT
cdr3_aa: CAWSVSRDTGELFF

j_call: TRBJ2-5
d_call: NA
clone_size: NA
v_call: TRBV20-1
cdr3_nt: TGCAGTGCTAGAGAGCACTTCGTGGACTTCTATTGGGGGGAGACCCAGTACTTC
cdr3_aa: CSAREHFVDFYWGETQYF

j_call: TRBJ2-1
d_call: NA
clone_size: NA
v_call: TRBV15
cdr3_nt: TGTGCCACCAGCGCAGGGGTTCGCTCCTACAATGAGCAGTTCTTC
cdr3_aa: CATSAGVRSYNEQFF

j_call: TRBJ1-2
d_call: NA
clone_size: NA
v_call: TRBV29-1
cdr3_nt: TGCAGCGTTGAGCCGGGCCAGGGAATGGGGGGCTACACCTTC
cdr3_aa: CSVEPGQGMGGYTF

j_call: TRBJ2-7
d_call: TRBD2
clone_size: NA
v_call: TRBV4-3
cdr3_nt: TGCGCCAGCAGCCAAGCAGGACTAGGCGACGAGCAGTACTTC
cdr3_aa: CASSQAGLGDEQYF

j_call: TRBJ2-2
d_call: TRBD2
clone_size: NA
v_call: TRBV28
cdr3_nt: TGTGCCAGCATATCGGGCGGGAGTCCCACCGGGGAGCTGTTTTTT
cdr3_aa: CASISGGSPTGELFF

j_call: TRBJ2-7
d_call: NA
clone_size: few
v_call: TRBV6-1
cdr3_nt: TGTGCCAGCAGCTCTGAGGGCTACGAGCAGTACTTC
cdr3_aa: CASSSEGYEQYF

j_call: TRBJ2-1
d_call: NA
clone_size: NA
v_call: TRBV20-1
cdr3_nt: TGCAGTGCTAGAGATCCCACTTTGGGGGGGCTGGATAATGAGCAGTTCTTC
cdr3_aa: CSARDPTLGGLDNEQFF

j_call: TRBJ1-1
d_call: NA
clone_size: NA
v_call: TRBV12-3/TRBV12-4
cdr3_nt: TGTGCCAGCAGTTGGTCCTCAGGGAGTAACCGAGCTTTCTTT
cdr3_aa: CASSWSSGSNRAFF

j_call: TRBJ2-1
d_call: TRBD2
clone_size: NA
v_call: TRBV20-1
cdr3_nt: TGCAGTGCTAGAGATAGGTGGACTAGCGGTAACAATGAGCAGTTCTTC
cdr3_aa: CSARDRWTSGNNEQFF

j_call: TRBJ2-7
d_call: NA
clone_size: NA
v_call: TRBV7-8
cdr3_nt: TGTGCCAGCAGCTTAGGGCTCGATCGGGACGGCTCCTACGAGCAGTACTTC
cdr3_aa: CASSLGLDRDGSYEQYF

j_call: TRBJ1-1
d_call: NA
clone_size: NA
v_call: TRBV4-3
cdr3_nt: TGCGCCAGCAGCCAAGGATGGAGCGGGGCAGGTGAAGCTTTCTTT
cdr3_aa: CASSQGWSGAGEAFF

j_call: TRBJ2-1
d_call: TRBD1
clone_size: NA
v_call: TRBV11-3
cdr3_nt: TGTGCCAGCAGCCCAAACAGGGGGTCCTACAATGAGCAGTTCTTC
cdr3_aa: CASSPNRGSYNEQFF

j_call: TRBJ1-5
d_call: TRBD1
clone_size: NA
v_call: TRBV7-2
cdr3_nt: TGTGCCAGCAGCTTAGCGCAGGGGGCAAATCAGCCCCAGCATTTT
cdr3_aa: CASSLAQGANQPQHF

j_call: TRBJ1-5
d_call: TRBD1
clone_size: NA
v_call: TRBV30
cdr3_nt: TGTGCCTGGAGTGGAAGACAGGGGAGCAATCAGCCCCAGCATTTT
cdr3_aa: CAWSGRQGSNQPQHF

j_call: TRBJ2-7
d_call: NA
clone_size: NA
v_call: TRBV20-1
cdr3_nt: TGCAGTGCTAGGGCTGGCTTTAGCTCCTACGAGCAGTACTTC
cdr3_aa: CSARAGFSSYEQYF

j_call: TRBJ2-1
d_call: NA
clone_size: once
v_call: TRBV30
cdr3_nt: TGTGCCTGGAGTGTAAAGGGGTGGTCCTACAATGAGCAGTTCTTC
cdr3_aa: CAWSVKGWSYNEQFF

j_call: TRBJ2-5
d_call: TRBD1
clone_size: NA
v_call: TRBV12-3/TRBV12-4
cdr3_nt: TGTGCCAGCAGTGCTACAGGGGTGGAGACCCAGTACTTC
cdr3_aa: CASSATGVETQYF

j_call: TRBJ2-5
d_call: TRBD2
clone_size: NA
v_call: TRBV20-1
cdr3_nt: TGCAGTGCTAGAGATTTCCGTGGACTAGGCGAGACCCAGTACTTC
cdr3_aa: CSARDFRGLGETQYF

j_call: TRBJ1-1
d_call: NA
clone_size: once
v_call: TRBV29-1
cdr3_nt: TGCAGCGTTGAAAGGGGTATGAACACTGAAGCTTTCTTT
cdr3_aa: CSVERGMNTEAFF